One sample yielded the 9 T cell receptor beta chains listed below, sequenced in a study of shared clonotypes between healthy human individuals. Libraries were prepared by immunoSEQ multiplex PCR; TCRdb keeps only in-frame clonotypes and omits some of them. The table records around 1.6 million clones, around 98% of them present only once. The sequencing input was naive CD4+ T cells sorted from blood. Stated subset: CD45RA+ positively selected. The receptor source for this set is a man in his thirties or forties in good health.

The V gene is TRBV29-1, the J gene TRBJ2-1, with D uncertain. The V gene lost 8 bases and the J gene lost 4 bases, with 12 bases spanning the gap. This CDR3 contains 12 residues. Germline CDR1 reads SQVTM; CDR2 reads ANQGSEA. The CDR3: CSTQKSYNEQFF. The CDR3 DNA reads TGCAGCACCCAGAAGAGTTACAATGAGCAGTTCTTC.

The chain joins TRBV7-2 to TRBJ2-1, with D possibly matching TRBD1 (6 bases). The CDR3 sequence is 17 residues long. With 1 base removed from V and 9 bases from J, the gap between germline ends came to 22 bases. Germline V gives CDR1 SGHTA, CDR2 FQGNSA. CDR3 region: CASSLVPRGRFLGEQFF. CDR3 bases: TGTGCCAGCAGCTTAGTGCCCAGGGGTAGATTCTTGGGTGAGCAGTTCTTC. The full variable domain, rest sourced from reference TRBV7-2 and TRBJ2-1, is GAGVSQSPSNKVTEKGKDVELRCDPISGHTALYWYRQSLGQGLEFLIYFQGNSAPDKSGLPSDRFSAERTGGSVSTLTIQRTQQEDSAVYLCASSLVPRGRFLGEQFFGPGTRLTVL.

The chain has TRBV6-6 and TRBJ1-5; TRBD1 matches at 9 bases. This CDR3 contains 15 residues. J gave up 2 bases and V 8 bases, and 7 bases lay outside the gene matches. CDR1 is MNHNY, CDR2 SVGAGI, per germline (reference sequence). CDR3 sequence reads: CASCLRDRGNQPQHF. The CDR3, as DNA: TGTGCCAGCTGCCTCCGGGACAGGGGCAATCAGCCCCAGCATTTT.

The chain recombines TRBV7-2 with TRBJ1-1; no firm D call. Trimming shortened V by 2 bases and J by 0 bases, and 7 bases separated the two germline ends. The CDR3 runs to 14 residues. Germline V gene lookup returns CDR1 SGHTA and CDR2 FQGNSA. The CDR3 protein is CASSLRAVNTEAFF. In nucleotides, the CDR3 is TGTGCCAGCAGCTTACGTGCGGTGAACACTGAAGCTTTCTTT.

The J gene is TRBJ2-3, the V gene TRBV7-8, with 11 positions matching TRBD2. The CDR3 covers 15 residues. CDR1 is SGHVS, CDR2 FQNEAQ, per germline. The V segment lost 6 bases and the J segment 1 base; nucleotides outside the gene matches: 3. For the CDR3, the DNA is TGTGCCAGCAGAGGGGGACTAGCGGGCACAGATACGCAGTATTTT. The encoded protein is CASRGGLAGTDTQYF.

This clone was detected once. CDR3 nucleotide sequence: TGTGCCACCACTACATCGGGACTAGCGGCCTCAGCTAGCCTGTATTTT. This encodes CATTTSGLAASASLYF. V gene TRBV15 combines with J gene TRBJ2-3, with 11 bases matching TRBD2. V shed 7 bases and J 14 bases; nucleotides not matched to a gene: 20. The CDR3 runs to 16 residues. In germline, CDR1 is LNHNV, CDR2 YYDKDF (reference sequence).

J is TRBJ2-2 and V is TRBV5-1, with TRBD2 as a possible D gene (5 bases). The CDR3 length is 16 residues. Germline V gives CDR1 SGHRS, CDR2 YFSETQ. Trimming stripped 0 bases from V and 1 base from J, with 10 bases between. The CDR3 protein is CASSLEAVKNTGELFF. DNA for the CDR3: TGCGCCAGCAGCTTGGAAGCGGTTAAGAACACCGGGGAGCTGTTTTTT.

The chain carries TRBV18 and TRBJ2-1, with TRBD2 matching over 12 bases. Germline trimming cut 8 bases from V and 1 base from J; bases unmatched to any gene: 3. This CDR3 is 15 amino acids long. Germline CDR1 KGHSH, CDR2 LQKENI. For the CDR3, the DNA is TGTGCCAGCCGCGGGACTAGCGGGTCCTACAATGAGCAGTTCTTC. It encodes CASRGTSGSYNEQFF.

As DNA, the CDR3 is TGCGCCAGCAGCGGGACCTCAACAGGGATCACTGAAGCTTTCTTT. This gives the protein CASSGTSTGITEAFF. V is TRBV5-1 and J is TRBJ1-1; D might be TRBD1 (6 bases). The CDR3 covers 15 residues. The germline V gene has CDR1 SGHRS and CDR2 YFSETQ. V gave up 4 bases and J gave up 4 bases, with 17 bases separating them.